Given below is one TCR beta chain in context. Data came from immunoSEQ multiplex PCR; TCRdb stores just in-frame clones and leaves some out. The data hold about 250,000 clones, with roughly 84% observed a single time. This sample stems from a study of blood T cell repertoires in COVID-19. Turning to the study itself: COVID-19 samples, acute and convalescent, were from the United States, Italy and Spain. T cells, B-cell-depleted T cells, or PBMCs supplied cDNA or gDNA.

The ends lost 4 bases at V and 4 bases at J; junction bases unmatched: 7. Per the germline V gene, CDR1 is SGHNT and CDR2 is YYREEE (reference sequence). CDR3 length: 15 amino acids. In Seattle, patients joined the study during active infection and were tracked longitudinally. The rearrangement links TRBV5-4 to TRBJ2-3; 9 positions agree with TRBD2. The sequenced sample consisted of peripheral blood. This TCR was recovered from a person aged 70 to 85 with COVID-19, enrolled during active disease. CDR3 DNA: TGTGCCAGCAGCATGGGAACTAGCGGGCCAGATACGCAGTATTTT. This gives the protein CASSMGTSGPDTQYF. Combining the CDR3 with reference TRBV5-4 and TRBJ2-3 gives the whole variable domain ETGVTQSPTHLIKTRGQQVTLRCSSQSGHNTVSWYQQALGQGPQFIFQYYREEENGRGNFPPRFSGLQFPNYSSELNVNALELDDSALYLCASSMGTSGPDTQYFGPGTRLTVL.